This T cell receptor beta chain emerged from a study of Ad26.COV2.S vaccination and SARS-CoV-2 variants. Study at large: This donor came from the COV1001 trial of Ad26.COV2.S. Each vaccinee took Ad26.COV2.S intramuscularly, once or twice 56 days apart.

Treatment: over 15 received Ad26.COV2.S at low or high dose, single or two shots; 5 received placebo; per-sample allocation not given. The samples were gathered on day 63 after the first injection of vaccine or placebo. The vaccine antigen was prefusion-stabilized Wuhan SARS-CoV-2 spike. Generated by immunoSEQ multiplex PCR, the TCRdb table keeps only in-frame clones and is missing some. The sample gives about 430,000 clones, 90% of which show up once; roughly an eighth is in the top ten. Regarding this clone: Its antigen is as yet unknown.

With V trimmed by 5 bases and J by 3 bases, 14 bases remained unmatched. CDR1 LGHDT and CDR2 YNNKEL come from the germline V gene (reference sequence). This CDR3 comprises 20 residues. Study-wide results and caveats: With respect to non-spike TCR breadth, vaccine and placebo recipients were similar.

The chain carries TRBV3-1 (or the pseudogene TRBV3-2) and TRBJ2-3, with 16 bases fitting TRBD2. This sequence was found in a person between 18 and 65 years old who received the Ad26.COV2.S COVID-19 vaccine or a placebo. This sample comprised peripheral blood, obtained in a trial of Ad26.COV2.S vaccine versus placebo. The CDR3 DNA sequence: TGTGCCAGCAGCTTAGGGACTAGCGGGAGGGCCGGGATTAGTACAGATACGCAGTATTTT. Amino acids: CASSLGTSGRAGISTDTQYF.